These 10 T cell receptor beta chains were sequenced from one sample in a study of blood T cell repertoires in COVID-19. The assay was immunoSEQ multiplex PCR, and TCRdb's table has in-frame clones only and misses some. Of some 270,000 clones in the sample, 85% to 90% were seen once. Specimen: peripheral blood. The receptors shown here come from a woman aged 60-75 years with COVID-19, enrolled during active disease.

The rearrangement joins TRBV20-1 to TRBJ2-3, with D perhaps matching TRBD1 (6 bases). Trimming cost V 5 bases and J 7 bases, with 10 bases left between them. CDR3 length: 11 residues. Germline V CDR1 and CDR2: DFQATT, SNEGSKA (reference sequence). The CDR3 protein is CSAPGANTQYF. The DNA of the CDR3 is TGCAGTGCTCCAGGGGCGAATACGCAGTATTTT.

The chain uses TRBV5-8 and TRBJ2-1, with TRBD2 as a possible D gene (5 bases). The CDR3 loop spans 14 amino acids. Trimming removed 1 base at V and 1 base at J, with 6 bases between. Germline V CDR1 and CDR2: SGHTS, YDEGEE. In DNA form, the CDR3 reads TGTGCCAGCAGCTTGCCGGGGTCCTACAATGAGCAGTTCTTC. It specifies CASSLPGSYNEQFF.

The chain carries TRBV19 and TRBJ1-5; 7 positions match TRBD1. CDR1 is LNHDA, CDR2 SQIVND, per germline (reference sequence). The V segment lost 0 bases and the J segment 6 bases; nucleotides outside the gene matches: 5. The CDR3 loop spans 15 amino acids. CDR3 in DNA: TGTGCCAGTAGTATAGACAGGGGGGTAGTTCAGCCCCAGCATTTT. Its translation is CASSIDRGVVQPQHF. The whole variable domain, filled in from reference TRBV19 and TRBJ1-5, reads DGGITQSPKYLFRKEGQNVTLSCEQNLNHDAMYWYRQDPGQGLRLIYYSQIVNDFQKGDIAEGYSVSREKKESFPLTVTSAQKNPTAFYLCASSIDRGVVQPQHFGDGTRLSIL.

This chain joins TRBV21-1 and TRBJ2-2; TRBD1, the table's D call, was not compared with the DNA. TRBV21-1 is designated a pseudogene. The CDR3 loop spans 13 amino acids. The DNA for the CDR3 is TGTGCCAGCACACAAGTGAACACCGGGGAGCTGTTTTTT. Translated: CASTQVNTGELFF.

The CDR3 loop reads CASSLDRVNTEAFF. CDR3 nucleotide sequence: TGTGCCAGCAGTTTGGACAGAGTGAACACTGAAGCTTTCTTT. V and J are TRBV6-5 and TRBJ1-1; D is perhaps TRBD1 (6 bases). The CDR3 has 14 amino acids. From germline, CDR1 is MNHEY and CDR2 SVGAGI. V was clipped by 4 bases and J by 0 bases, with 9 bases between them.

The count of this clone is one. The chain employs TRBV5-5 and TRBJ1-4, with unresolved D. CDR3 length: 17 residues. The germline V and J ends were trimmed by 3 bases and 1 base, with 16 bases remaining between them. The germline gives CDR1 SGHKS, CDR2 YYEKEE (reference sequence). CDR3 in DNA: TGTGCCAGCAGCTCCCTCTTTGCGAGGGAAACTAATGAAAAACTGTTTTTT. It codes for CASSSLFARETNEKLFF.

CDR3 DNA: TGTGCCAGCAGTTTAGCTAGCCGGGAGACCCAGTACTTC. As protein: CASSLASRETQYF. The V call is TRBV12-3 or TRBV12-4, the J call TRBJ2-5; D unresolved. CDR3 length: 13 residues. Trimming stripped 0 bases from V and 5 bases from J, with 7 bases between.

The chain employs TRBV6-1 and TRBJ1-2; maybe TRBD1 (5 bases). Looked up from germline, CDR1 is MNHNS and CDR2 is SASEGT. This CDR3 contains 13 residues. The germline V and J ends were trimmed by 2 bases and 8 bases, with 12 bases remaining between them. The DNA of the CDR3 is TGTGCCAGCAGTGAATCCCCAGGGCAAGGCTACACCTTC. It translates to CASSESPGQGYTF.

The CDR3: CASSELGGTEAFF. The CDR3 nucleotides are TGTGCCAGCAGTGAACTGGGGGGCACTGAAGCTTTCTTT. The rearrangement links TRBV2 to TRBJ1-1; TRBD1 is a possible D gene (5 bases). Between the trimmed V and J ends, which lost 2 bases and 4 bases, there was a span of 8 bases. Germline V lookup: CDR1 SNHLY, CDR2 FYNNEI. The CDR3 spans 13 residues.

The J gene is TRBJ1-5, the V gene TRBV18; D possibly corresponds to TRBD1 (5 bases). V dropped 2 bases and J dropped 4 bases, with 12 bases sitting between them. CDR1 and CDR2 (germline): KGHSH, LQKENI. This CDR3 has 15 residues. In DNA form, the CDR3 reads TGTGCCAGCTCACCAGGAGGGGCCACTAATCAGCCCCAGCATTTT. Translating gives CASSPGGATNQPQHF.